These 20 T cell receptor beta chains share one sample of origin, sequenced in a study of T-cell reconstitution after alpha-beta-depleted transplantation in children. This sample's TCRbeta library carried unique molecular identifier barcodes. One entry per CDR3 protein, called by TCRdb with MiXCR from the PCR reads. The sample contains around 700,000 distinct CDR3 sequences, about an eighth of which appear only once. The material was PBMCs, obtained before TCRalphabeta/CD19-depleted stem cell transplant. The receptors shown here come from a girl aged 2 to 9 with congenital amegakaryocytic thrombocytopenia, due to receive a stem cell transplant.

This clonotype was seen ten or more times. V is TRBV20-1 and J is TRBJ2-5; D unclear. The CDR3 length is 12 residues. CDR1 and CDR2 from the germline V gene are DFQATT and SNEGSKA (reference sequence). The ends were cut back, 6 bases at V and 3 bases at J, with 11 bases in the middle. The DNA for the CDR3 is TGCAGTGCCTCAAGAAGGGAAGAGACCCAGTACTTC. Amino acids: CSASRREETQYF.

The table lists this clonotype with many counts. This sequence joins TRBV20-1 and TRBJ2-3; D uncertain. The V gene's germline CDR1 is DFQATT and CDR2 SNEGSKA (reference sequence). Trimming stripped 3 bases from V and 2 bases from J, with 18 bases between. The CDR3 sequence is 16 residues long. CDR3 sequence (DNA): TGCAGTGCTAGCTTCGTGGGCCTTATCATCACAGATACGCAGTATTTT. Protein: CSASFVGLIITDTQYF.

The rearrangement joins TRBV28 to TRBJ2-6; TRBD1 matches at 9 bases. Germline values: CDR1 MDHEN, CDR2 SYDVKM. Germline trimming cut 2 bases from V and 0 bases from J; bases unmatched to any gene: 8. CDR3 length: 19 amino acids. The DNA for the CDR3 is TGTGCCAGCAGTTTACTTGGGACAGGGTATCTCTCTGGGGCCAACGTCCTGACTTTC. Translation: CASSLLGTGYLSGANVLTF.

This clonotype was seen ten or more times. For the CDR3, the DNA is TGTGCCAGCAGTTCTAGCGCCGCTAGCACAGATACGCAGTATTTT. This codes for CASSSSAASTDTQYF. This chain joins TRBV12-3 or TRBV12-4 and TRBJ2-3; a possible D gene is TRBD2 (6 bases). This CDR3 contains 15 residues. The germline V and J ends were trimmed by 4 bases and 0 bases, with 11 bases remaining between them.

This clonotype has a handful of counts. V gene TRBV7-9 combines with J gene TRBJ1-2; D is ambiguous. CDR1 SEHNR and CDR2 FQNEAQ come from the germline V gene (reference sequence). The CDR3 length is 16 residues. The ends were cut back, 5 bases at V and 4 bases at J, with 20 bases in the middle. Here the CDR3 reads CASSQSTQDFIYGYTF. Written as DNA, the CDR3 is TGTGCCAGCAGCCAATCAACCCAGGATTTTATCTATGGCTACACCTTC.

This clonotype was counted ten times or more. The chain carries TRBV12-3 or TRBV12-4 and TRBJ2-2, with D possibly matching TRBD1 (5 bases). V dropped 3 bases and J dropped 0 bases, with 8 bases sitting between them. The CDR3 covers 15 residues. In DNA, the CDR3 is TGTGCCAGCAGTTTCACAGGAGCGAACACCGGGGAGCTGTTTTTT. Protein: CASSFTGANTGELFF.

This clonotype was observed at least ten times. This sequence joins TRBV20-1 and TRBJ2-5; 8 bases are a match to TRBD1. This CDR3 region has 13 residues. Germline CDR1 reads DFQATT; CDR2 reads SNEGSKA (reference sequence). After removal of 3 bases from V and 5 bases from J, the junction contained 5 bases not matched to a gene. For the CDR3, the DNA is TGCAGTGCTAGGTCAGGGGGCCTTGAGACCCAGTACTTC. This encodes CSARSGGLETQYF.

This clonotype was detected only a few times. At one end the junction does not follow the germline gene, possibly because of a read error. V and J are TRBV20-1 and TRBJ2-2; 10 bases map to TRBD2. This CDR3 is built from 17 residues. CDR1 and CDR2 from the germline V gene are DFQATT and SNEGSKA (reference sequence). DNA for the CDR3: TGCTGTGCTAGACGATTTTCAGCGGGAGGGCCTATCGGGGAGCTGTTTTTT. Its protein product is CCARRFSAGGPIGELFF.

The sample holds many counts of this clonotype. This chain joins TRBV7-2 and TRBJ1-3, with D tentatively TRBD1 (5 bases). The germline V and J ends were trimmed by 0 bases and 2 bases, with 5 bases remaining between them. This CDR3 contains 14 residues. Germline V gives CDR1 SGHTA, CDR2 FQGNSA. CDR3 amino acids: CASSLAGPGNTIYF. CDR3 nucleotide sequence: TGTGCCAGCAGCTTAGCGGGGCCTGGAAACACCATATATTTT.

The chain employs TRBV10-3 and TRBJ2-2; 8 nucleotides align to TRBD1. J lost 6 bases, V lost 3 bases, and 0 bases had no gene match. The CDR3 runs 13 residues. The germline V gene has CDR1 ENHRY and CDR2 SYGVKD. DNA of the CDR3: TGTGCCATCAGTGAACAGGGGGCCGGGGAGCTGTTTTTT. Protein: CAISEQGAGELFF.

Here the CDR3 DNA reads TGCGCCAGACCCCTCGGGACTCTGAACACCGGGGAGCTGTTTTTT. The encoded protein is CARPLGTLNTGELFF. The gene calls are TRBV5-1 and TRBJ2-2; D possibly corresponds to TRBD2 (6 bases). The V end was cut by 8 bases, the J end by 1 base, with 15 bases between. The CDR3 has 15 residues. The V gene's germline CDR1 is SGHRS and CDR2 YFSETQ. The full variable domain, in which reference TRBV5-1 and TRBJ2-2 provide the parts outside the CDR3, is KAGVTQTPRYLIKTRGQQVTLSCSPISGHRSVSWYQQTPGQGLQFLFEYFSETQRNKGNFPGRFSGRQFSNSRSEMNVSTLELGDSALYLCARPLGTLNTGELFFGEGSRLTVL.

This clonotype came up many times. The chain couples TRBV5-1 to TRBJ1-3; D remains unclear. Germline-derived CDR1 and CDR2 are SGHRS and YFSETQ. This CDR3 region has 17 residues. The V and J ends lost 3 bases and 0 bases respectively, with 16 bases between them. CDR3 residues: CASSSGNRLNSGNTIYF. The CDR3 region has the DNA TGCGCCAGCAGCTCAGGAAACCGACTTAACTCTGGAAACACCATATATTTT. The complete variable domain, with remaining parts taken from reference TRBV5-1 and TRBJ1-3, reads KAGVTQTPRYLIKTRGQQVTLSCSPISGHRSVSWYQQTPGQGLQFLFEYFSETQRNKGNFPGRFSGRQFSNSRSEMNVSTLELGDSALYLCASSSGNRLNSGNTIYFGEGSWLTVV.

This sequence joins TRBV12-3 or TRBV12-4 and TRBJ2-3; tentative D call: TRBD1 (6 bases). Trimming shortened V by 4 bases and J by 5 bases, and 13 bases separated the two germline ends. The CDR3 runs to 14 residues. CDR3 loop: CASSSQRQVDTQYF. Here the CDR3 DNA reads TGTGCCAGCAGTTCGCAGCGACAGGTAGATACGCAGTATTTT.

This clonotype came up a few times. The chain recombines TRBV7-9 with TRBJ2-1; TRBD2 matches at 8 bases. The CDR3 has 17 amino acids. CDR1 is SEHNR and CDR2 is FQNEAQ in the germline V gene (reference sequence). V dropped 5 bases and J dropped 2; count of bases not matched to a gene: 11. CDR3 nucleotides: TGTGCCAGCAGCCACGCCCGGGGGGGCAGCGCCTACAATGAGCAGTTCTTC. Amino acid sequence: CASSHARGGSAYNEQFF.

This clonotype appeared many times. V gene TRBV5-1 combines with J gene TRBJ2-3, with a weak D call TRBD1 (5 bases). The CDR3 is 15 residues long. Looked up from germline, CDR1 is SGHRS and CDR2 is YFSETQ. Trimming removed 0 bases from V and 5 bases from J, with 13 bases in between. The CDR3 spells CASSLVDRGEDTQYF. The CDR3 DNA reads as TGCGCCAGCAGCTTGGTCGACAGAGGAGAAGATACGCAGTATTTT. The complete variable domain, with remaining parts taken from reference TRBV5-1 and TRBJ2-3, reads KAGVTQTPRYLIKTRGQQVTLSCSPISGHRSVSWYQQTPGQGLQFLFEYFSETQRNKGNFPGRFSGRQFSNSRSEMNVSTLELGDSALYLCASSLVDRGEDTQYFGPGTRLTVL.

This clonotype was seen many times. This CDR3 reads CSARGLDLPDTQYF. The CDR3 DNA reads TGCAGTGCTAGGGGCCTAGATCTCCCAGATACGCAGTATTTT. The gene calls are TRBV20-1 and TRBJ2-3; no definite D call. The CDR3 spans 14 residues. V lost 3 bases, J lost 4 bases, and 14 bases lay in between. CDR1 DFQATT and CDR2 SNEGSKA come from the germline V gene (reference sequence).

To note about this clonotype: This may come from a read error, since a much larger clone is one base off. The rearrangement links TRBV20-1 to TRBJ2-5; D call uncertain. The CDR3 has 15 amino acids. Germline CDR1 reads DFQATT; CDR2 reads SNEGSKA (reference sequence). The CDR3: CNAYKLHQTDETQYF. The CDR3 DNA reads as TGCAATGCTTATAAACTTCACCAGACGGATGAGACCCAGTACTTC.

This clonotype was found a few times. CDR3 in amino acids: CATSGDISSYEQYF. DNA for the CDR3: TGTGCCACCAGCGGCGACATATCATCCTACGAGCAGTACTTC. The chain has TRBV15 and TRBJ2-7; D gene unclear. CDR3 length equals 14 residues. Between the trimmed V and J ends, which lost 5 bases and 1 base, there was a span of 12 bases. Per germline, CDR1 LNHNV and CDR2 YYDKDF (reference sequence).

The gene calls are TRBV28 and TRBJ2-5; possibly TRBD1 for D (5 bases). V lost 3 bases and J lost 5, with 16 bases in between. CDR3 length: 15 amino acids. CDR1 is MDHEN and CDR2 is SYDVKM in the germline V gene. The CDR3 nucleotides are TGTGCCAGCAGTTTCGTCAGGGATAATCTCGAGACCCAGTACTTC. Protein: CASSFVRDNLETQYF.

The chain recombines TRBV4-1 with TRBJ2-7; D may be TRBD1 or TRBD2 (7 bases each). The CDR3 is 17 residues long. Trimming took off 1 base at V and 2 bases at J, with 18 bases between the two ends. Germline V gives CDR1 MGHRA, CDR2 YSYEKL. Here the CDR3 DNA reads TGCGCCAGCAGCCAAGTTGGAGGGGGGGACAGCCCCTACGAGCAGTACTTC. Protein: CASSQVGGGDSPYEQYF.